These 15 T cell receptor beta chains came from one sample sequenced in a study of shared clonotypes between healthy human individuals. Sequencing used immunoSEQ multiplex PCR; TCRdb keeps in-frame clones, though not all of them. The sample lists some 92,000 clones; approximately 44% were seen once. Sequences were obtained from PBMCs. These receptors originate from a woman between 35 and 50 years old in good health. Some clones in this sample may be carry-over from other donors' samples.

The CDR3 here is CAWSVYRGQETQYF. In DNA form, the CDR3 reads TGTGCCTGGAGTGTATATCGGGGCCAAGAGACCCAGTACTTC. V gene TRBV30 combines with J gene TRBJ2-5; D might be TRBD2 (5 bases). V lost 0 bases to trimming and J lost 1 base, with 9 bases between them. CDR1 and CDR2 from the germline V gene are GTSNPN and SVGIG (reference sequence). There are 14 residues in the CDR3.

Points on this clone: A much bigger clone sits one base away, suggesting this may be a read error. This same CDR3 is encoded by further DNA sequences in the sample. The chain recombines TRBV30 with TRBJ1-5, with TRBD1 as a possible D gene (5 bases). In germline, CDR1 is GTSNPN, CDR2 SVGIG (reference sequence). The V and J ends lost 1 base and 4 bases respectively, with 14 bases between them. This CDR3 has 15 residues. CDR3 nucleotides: TGTGCCTGGAGTGGAGAACAGGATGCGAATCAGCCCCAGCATTTT. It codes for CAWSGEQDANQPQHF.

CDR3 sequence: CAWSLLGLAKNIQYF. CDR3 DNA sequence: TGTGCCTGGAGCCTACTGGGACTAGCCAAAAACATTCAGTACTTC. V and J are TRBV30 and TRBJ2-4; D perhaps matches TRBD2 (6 bases). The CDR3 has 15 amino acids. Per the germline V gene, CDR1 is GTSNPN and CDR2 is SVGIG (reference sequence). V was trimmed by 3 bases and J by 0 bases, leaving 12 bases between them.

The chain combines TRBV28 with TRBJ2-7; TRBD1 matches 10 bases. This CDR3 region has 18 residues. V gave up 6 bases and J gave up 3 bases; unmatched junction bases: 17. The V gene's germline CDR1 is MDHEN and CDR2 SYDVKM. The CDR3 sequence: CASRRWGQGPMGNYEQYF. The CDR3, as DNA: TGTGCCAGCAGGAGGTGGGGACAGGGGCCAATGGGGAACTACGAGCAGTACTTC.

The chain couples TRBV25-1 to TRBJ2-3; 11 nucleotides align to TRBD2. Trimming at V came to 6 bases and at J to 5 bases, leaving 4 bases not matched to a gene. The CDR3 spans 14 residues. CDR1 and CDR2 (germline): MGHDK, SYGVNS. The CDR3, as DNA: TGTGCCAGCAGCCCCGGACTAGCGGGAGATACGCAGTATTTT. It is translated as CASSPGLAGDTQYF.

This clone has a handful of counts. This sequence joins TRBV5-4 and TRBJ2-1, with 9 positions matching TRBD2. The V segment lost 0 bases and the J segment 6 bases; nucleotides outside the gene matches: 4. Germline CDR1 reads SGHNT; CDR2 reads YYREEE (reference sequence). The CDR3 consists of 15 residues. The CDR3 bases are TGTGCCAGCAGCTTGGGCGGGAGGGCCCTCAATGAGCAGTTCTTC. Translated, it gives CASSLGGRALNEQFF.

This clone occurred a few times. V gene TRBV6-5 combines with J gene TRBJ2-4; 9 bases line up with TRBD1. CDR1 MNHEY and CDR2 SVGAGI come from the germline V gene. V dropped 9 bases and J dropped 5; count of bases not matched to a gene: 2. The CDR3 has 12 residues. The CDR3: CASTGGENIQYF. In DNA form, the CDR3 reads TGTGCCAGTACAGGGGGCGAAAACATTCAGTACTTC.

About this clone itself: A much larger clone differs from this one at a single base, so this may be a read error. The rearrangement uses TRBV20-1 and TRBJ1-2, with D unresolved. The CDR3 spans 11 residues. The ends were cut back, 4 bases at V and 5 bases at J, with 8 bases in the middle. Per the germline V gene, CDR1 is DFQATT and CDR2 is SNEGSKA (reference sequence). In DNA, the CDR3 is TGCAGTGCTACCGCGGGGTATGGCTACACCTTC. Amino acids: CSATAGYGYTF.

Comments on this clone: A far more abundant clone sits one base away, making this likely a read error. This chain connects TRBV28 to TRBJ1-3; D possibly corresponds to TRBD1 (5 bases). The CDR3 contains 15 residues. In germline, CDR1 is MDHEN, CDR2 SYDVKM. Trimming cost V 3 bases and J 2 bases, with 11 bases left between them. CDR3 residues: CASSLIRVTGNTIYF. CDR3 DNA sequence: TGTGCCAGCAGTTTGATCAGGGTCACTGGAAACACCATATATTTT.

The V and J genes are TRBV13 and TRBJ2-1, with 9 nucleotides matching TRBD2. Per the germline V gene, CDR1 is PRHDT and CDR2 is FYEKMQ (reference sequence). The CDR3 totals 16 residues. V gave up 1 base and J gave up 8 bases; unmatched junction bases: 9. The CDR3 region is CASSLVASGNRDEQFF. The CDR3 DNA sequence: TGTGCCAGCAGCTTAGTGGCTAGCGGGAATCGGGATGAGCAGTTCTTC.

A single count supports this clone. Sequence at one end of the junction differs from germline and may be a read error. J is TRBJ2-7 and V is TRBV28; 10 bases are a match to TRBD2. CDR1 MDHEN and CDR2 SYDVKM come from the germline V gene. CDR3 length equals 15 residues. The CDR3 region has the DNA TGTGCCGGCAGTCCCCGCCTAGCGGGAGCCTACGAGCAGTGCTTC. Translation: CAGSPRLAGAYEQCF.

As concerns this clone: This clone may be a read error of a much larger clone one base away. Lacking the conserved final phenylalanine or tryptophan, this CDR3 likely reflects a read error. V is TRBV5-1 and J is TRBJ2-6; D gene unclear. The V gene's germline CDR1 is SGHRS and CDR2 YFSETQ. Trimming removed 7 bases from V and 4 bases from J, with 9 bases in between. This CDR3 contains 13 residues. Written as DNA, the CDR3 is TGCGCCAGCGGACCCGCGGGGGCCAACGTCCTGACTCTC. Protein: CASGPAGANVLTL.

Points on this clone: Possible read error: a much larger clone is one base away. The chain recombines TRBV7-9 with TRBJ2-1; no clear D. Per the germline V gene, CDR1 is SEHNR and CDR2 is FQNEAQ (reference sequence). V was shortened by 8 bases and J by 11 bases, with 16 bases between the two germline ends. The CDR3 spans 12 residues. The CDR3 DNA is TGTGCCAGCTCCGGCCCTACTAATAAGCAGTTCTTC. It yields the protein CASSGPTNKQFF.

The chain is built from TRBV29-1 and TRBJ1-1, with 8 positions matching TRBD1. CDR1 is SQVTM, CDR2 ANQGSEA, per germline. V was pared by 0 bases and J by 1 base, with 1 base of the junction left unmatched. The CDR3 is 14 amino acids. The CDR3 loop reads CSVEDTGGNTEAFF. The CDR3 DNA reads TGCAGCGTTGAAGATACAGGGGGGAACACTGAAGCTTTCTTT.

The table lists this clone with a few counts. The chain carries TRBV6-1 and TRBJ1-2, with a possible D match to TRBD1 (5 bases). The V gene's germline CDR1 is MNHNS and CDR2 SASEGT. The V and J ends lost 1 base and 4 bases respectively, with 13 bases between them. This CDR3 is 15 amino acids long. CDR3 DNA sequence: TGTGCCAGCAGTGAAGGGCCGGGACGCCGCTATGGCTACACCTTC. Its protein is CASSEGPGRRYGYTF.